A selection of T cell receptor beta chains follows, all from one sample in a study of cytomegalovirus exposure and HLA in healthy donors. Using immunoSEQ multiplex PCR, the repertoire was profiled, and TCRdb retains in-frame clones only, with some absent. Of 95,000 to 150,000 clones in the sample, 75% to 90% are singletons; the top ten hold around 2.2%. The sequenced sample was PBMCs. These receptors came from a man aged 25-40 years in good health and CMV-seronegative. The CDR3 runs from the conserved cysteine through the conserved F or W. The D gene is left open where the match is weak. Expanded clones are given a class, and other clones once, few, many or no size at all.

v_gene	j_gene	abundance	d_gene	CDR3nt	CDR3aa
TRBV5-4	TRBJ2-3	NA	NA	TGTGCCAGCAGACAAGCGGAAGCTAGCACAGATACGCAGTATTTT	CASRQAEASTDTQYF
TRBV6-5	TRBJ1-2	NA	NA	TGTGCCAGCACGGATTCGGAAACAGGGTATGGCTACACCTTC	CASTDSETGYGYTF
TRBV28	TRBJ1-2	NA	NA	TGTGCCAGCAGTTTATCCCCCGCACTCAGGCCGTCTTACACCTTC	CASSLSPALRPSYTF
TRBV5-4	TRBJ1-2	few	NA	TGTGCCAGCAGCCCGACCCTGATCAGGGGCAAGGACTATGGCTACACCTTC	CASSPTLIRGKDYGYTF
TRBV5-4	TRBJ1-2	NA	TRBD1	TGTGCCAGCAGCTTGGCAGGGGGGAAAAACTATGGCTACACCTTC	CASSLAGGKNYGYTF
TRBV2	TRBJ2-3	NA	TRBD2	TGTGCCACCCCTAGCGGGGGGCCGACAGATACGCAGTATTTT	CATPSGGPTDTQYF
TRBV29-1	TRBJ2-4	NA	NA	TGCAGCGTTGCCAGGGGCGGTAACATTCAGTACTTC	CSVARGGNIQYF
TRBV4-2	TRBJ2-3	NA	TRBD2	TGTGCCAGCAGCCAAGATCTAGCGGGGACAGATACGCAGTATTTT	CASSQDLAGTDTQYF
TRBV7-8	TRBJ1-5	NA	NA	TGTGCCAGCAGCTTACGGCAGGGAGGACAGCCCCAGCATTTT	CASSLRQGGQPQHF
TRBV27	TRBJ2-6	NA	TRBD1	TGTGCCAGCAGTGAAAGACAGGGAGTGTACTCTGGGGCCAACGGCCTGACTTTC	CASSERQGVYSGANGLTF
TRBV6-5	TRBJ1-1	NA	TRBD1	TGTGCCAGCACCGACAGGGGGGGGTTCACTGAAGCTTTCTTT	CASTDRGGFTEAFF
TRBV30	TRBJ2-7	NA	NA	TGTGCCTGGAGCTCGGGGGAGGGTACTGGACAGGGGCAGTACTTC	CAWSSGEGTGQGQYF
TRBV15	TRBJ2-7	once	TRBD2	TGTGCCACCAGCAGAGATAAGCGGGGGTTCTACGAGCAGTACTTC	CATSRDKRGFYEQYF
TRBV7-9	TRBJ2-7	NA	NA	TGTGCCAGCAGCTTAGTAGGACAGCTCGAGCAGTACTTC	CASSLVGQLEQYF
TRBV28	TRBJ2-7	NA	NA	TGTGCCAGCAGTTTCATGAAACAGGGATCCGAGCAGTACTTC	CASSFMKQGSEQYF
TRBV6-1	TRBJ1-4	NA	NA	TGTGCCAGCAGTTCAAGGGGGTGGGAAAAACTGTTTTTT	CASSSRGWEKLFF
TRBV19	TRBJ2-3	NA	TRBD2	TGTGCCAGTGGCTCTATAGCGGGGGGGCCCACAGATACGCAGTATTTT	CASGSIAGGPTDTQYF
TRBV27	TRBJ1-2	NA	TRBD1	TGTGCCAGCAGTTTAAACCGGGACAGGGTTTCCTATGGCTACACCTTC	CASSLNRDRVSYGYTF
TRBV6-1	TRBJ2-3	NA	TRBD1	TGTGCCAGCAGTTTTCGACAGGGAGATACGCAGTATTTT	CASSFRQGDTQYF
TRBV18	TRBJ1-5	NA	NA	TGTGCCAGCTCACCTCAGGGGAACGGTCAGCCCCAGCATTTT	CASSPQGNGQPQHF
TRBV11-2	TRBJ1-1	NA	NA	TGTGCCAGCAGCTTTAGTTGGGGCAGTGAAGCTTTCTTT	CASSFSWGSEAFF
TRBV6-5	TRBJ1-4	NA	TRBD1	TGTGCCAGCAGTTCCATAGGACAGGGTCGGGAAAAACTGTTTTTT	CASSSIGQGREKLFF
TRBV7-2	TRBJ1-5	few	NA	TGTGCCAGCAGCTTAACCGGGGTCGAAGGTTGGCAGCCCCAGCATTTT	CASSLTGVEGWQPQHF
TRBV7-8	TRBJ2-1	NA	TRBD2	TGTGCCAGCAGTCGAGGGAGCGGGGGATACAATGAGCAGTTCTTC	CASSRGSGGYNEQFF
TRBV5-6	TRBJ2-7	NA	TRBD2	TGTGCCAGCAGCTTGCTTGGACTAGCCTCCTACGAGCAGTACTTC	CASSLLGLASYEQYF
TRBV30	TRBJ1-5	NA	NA	TGTGCCTGGAGCGTCTCTCAGGATCAGCCCCAGCATTTT	CAWSVSQDQPQHF
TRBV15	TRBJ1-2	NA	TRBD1	TGTGCCACCAGCACGAGCGACGGGACAGGGCCATTCGGCTACACCTTC	CATSTSDGTGPFGYTF
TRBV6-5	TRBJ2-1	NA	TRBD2	TGTGCCAGCAGTCAGACTAGCGGGGATGGGTATGAGCAGTTCTTC	CASSQTSGDGYEQFF
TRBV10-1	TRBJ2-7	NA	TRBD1	TGCGCCAGCAGCGACCCGGACAGGGGAGTCTACGAGCAGTACTTC	CASSDPDRGVYEQYF
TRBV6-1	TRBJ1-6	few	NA	TGTGCCAGCAGTGAAACAGGGCCCCATTCACCCCTCCACTTT	CASSETGPHSPLHF
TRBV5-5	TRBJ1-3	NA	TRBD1	TGTGCCAGCAGCTGGGACAGGAGTATTGGAAACACCATATATTTT	CASSWDRSIGNTIYF
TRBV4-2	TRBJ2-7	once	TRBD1	TGTGCCAGCAGCCAAGGTCCTACAGGGGATGGGTTATACGAGCAGTACTTC	CASSQGPTGDGLYEQYF
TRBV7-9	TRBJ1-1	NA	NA	TGTGCCAGCAGCCTGACAGGAAACACTGAAGCTTTCTTT	CASSLTGNTEAFF
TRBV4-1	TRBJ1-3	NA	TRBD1	TGCGCCAGCAGCCATAACAGGGGCTCTGGAAACACCATATATTTT	CASSHNRGSGNTIYF
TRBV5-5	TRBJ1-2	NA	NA	TGTGCCAGCAGCTTGGGAGTCTACGGCTACACCTTC	CASSLGVYGYTF
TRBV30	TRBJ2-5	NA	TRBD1	TGTGCCTGGACAGGGGGAGAGACCCAGTACTTC	CAWTGGETQYF
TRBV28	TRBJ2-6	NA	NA	TGTGCCAGCAGTCCCCCCCCATCCGGGGCCAACGTCCTGACTTTC	CASSPPPSGANVLTF
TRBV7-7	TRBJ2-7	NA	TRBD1	TGTGCCAGCAGCCCCGGGACAGGCCCCGACTACGAGCAGTACTTC	CASSPGTGPDYEQYF
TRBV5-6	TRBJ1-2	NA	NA	TGTGCCAGCAGCCCGGGGAGAGTGGGCTATGGCTACACCTTC	CASSPGRVGYGYTF